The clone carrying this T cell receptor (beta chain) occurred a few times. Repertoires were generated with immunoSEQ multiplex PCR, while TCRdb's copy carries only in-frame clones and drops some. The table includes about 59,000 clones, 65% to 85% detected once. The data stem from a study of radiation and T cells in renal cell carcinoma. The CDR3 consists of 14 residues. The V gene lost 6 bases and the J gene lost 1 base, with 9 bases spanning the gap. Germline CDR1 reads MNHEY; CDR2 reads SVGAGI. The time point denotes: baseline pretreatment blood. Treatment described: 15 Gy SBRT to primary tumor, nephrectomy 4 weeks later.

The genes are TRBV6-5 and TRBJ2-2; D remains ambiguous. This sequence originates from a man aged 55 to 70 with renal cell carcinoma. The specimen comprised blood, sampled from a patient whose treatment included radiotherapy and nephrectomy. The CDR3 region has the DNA TGTGCCAGCAGAAAACTATTGAACACCGGGGAGCTGTTTTTT. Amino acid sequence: CASRKLLNTGELFF.